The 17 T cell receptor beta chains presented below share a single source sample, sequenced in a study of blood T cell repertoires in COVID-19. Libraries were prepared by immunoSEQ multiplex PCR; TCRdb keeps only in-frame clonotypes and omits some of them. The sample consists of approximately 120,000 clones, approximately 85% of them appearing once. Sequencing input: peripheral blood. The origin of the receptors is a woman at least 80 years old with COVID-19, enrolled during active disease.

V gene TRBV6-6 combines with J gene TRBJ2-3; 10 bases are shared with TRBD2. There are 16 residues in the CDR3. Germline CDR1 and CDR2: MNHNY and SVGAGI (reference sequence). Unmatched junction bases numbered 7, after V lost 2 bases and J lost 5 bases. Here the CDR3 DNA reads TGTGCCAGCAGTTACCGGACTAGCGGAGCGGGAGATACGCAGTATTTT. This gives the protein CASSYRTSGAGDTQYF.

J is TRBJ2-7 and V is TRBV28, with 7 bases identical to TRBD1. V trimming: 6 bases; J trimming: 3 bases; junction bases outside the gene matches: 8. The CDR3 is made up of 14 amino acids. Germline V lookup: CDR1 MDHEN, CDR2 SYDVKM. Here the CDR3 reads CASRKDRTYYEQYF. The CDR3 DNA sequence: TGTGCCAGCAGAAAGGACAGGACTTACTACGAGCAGTACTTC.

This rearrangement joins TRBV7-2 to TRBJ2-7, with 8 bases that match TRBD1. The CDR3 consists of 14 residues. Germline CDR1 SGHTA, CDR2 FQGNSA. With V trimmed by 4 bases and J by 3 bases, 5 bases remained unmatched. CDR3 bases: TGTGCCAGCAGCTCCGACAGGGGCTACTACGAGCAGTACTTC. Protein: CASSSDRGYYEQYF.

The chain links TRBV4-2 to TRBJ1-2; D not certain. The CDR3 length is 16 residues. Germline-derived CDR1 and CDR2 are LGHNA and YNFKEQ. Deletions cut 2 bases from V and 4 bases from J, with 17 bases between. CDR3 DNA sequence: TGTGCCAGCAGCCAACTTGAGAACGAGGGAGTCTATGGCTACACCTTC. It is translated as CASSQLENEGVYGYTF.

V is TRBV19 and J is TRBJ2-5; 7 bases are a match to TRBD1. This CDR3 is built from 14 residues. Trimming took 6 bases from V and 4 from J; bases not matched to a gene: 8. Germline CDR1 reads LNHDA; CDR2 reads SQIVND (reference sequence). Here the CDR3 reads CASRVRQGGETQYF. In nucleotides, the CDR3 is TGTGCCAGTAGAGTACGACAGGGTGGAGAGACCCAGTACTTC.

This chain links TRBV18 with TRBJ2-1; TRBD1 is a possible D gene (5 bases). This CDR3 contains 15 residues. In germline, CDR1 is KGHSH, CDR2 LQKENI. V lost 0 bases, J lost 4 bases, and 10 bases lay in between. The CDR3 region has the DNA TGTGCCAGCTCACCACCCCGGACACCTTACAATGAGCAGTTCTTC. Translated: CASSPPRTPYNEQFF.

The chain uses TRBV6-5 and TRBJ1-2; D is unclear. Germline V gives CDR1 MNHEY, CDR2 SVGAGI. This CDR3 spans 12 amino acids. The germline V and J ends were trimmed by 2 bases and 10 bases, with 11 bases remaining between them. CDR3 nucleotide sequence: TGTGCCAGCAGTTACACCGACAAAGACTACACCTTC. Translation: CASSYTDKDYTF.

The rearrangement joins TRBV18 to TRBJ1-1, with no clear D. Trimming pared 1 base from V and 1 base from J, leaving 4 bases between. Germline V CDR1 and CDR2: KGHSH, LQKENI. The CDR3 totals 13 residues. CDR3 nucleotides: TGTGCCAGCTCACCACAACAGAACACTGAAGCTTTCTTT. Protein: CASSPQQNTEAFF.

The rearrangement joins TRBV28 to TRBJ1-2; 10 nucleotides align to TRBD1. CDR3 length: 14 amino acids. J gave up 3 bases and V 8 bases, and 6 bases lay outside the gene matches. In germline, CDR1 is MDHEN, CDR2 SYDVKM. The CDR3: CASRRDRGDYGYTF. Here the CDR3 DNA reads TGTGCCAGCCGGAGGGACAGGGGAGACTATGGCTACACCTTC.

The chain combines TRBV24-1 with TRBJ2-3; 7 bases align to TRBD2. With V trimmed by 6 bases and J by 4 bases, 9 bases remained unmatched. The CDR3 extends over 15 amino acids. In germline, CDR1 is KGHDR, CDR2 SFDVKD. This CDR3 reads CATSPALGGSDTQYF. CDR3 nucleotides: TGTGCCACCAGTCCCGCTCTGGGGGGGTCAGATACGCAGTATTTT.

CDR3 sequence reads: CASSLTGTRPTDTQYF. The CDR3 region has the DNA TGTGCCAGCAGCTTAACAGGGACTAGACCTACAGATACGCAGTATTTT. This sequence joins TRBV7-3 and TRBJ2-3; TRBD2 aligns across 8 bases. The junction had 5 bases not matched to a gene; V was cut back by 0 bases and J by 3 bases. This CDR3 is built from 16 residues. Germline CDR1 and CDR2: SGHTA and FQGTGA.

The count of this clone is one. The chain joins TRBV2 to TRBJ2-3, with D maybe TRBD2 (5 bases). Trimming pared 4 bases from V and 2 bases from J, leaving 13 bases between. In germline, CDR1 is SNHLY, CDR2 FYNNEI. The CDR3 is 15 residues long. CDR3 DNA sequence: TGTGCCAGCAGTGGGGAAGGAGGCGCCACAGATACGCAGTATTTT. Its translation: CASSGEGGATDTQYF.

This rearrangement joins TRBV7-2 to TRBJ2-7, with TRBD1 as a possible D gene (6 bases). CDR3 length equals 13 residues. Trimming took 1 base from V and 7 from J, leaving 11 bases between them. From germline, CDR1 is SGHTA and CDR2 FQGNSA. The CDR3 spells CASSLGYRAEQYF. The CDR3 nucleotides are TGTGCCAGCAGCTTAGGATACAGGGCGGAGCAGTACTTC.

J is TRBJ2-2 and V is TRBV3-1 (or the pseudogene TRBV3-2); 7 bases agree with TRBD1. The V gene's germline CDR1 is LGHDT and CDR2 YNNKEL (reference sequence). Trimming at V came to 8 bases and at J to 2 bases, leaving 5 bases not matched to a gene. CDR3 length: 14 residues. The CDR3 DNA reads TGTGCCAGCGGACGGACAGGAAACACCGGGGAGCTGTTTTTT. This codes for CASGRTGNTGELFF.

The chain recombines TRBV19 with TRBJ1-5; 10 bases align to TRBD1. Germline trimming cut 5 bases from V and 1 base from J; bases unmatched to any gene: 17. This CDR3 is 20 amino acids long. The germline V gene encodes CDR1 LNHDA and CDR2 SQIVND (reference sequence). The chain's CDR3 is CASSGVFGTGERGSNQPQHF. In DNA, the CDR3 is TGTGCCAGTAGTGGGGTTTTTGGGACAGGGGAGAGAGGGAGCAATCAGCCCCAGCATTTT. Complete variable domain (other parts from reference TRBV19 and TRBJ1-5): DGGITQSPKYLFRKEGQNVTLSCEQNLNHDAMYWYRQDPGQGLRLIYYSQIVNDFQKGDIAEGYSVSREKKESFPLTVTSAQKNPTAFYLCASSGVFGTGERGSNQPQHFGDGTRLSIL.

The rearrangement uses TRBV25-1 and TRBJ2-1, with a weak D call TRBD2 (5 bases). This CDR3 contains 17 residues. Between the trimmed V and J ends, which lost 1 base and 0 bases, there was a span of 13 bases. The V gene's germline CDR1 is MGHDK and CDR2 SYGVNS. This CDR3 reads CASSEFPSGSSYNEQFF. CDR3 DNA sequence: TGTGCCAGCAGTGAATTCCCCAGCGGCAGCTCCTACAATGAGCAGTTCTTC.

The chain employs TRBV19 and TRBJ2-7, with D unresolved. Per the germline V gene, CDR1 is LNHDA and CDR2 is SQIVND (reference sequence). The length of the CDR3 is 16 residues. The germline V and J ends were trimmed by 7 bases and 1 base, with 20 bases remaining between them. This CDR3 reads CASKRFGTLGSYEQYF. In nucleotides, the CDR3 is TGTGCCAGTAAGAGGTTTGGCACCCTGGGTTCCTACGAGCAGTACTTC. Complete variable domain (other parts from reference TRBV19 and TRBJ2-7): DGGITQSPKYLFRKEGQNVTLSCEQNLNHDAMYWYRQDPGQGLRLIYYSQIVNDFQKGDIAEGYSVSREKKESFPLTVTSAQKNPTAFYLCASKRFGTLGSYEQYFGPGTRLTVT.